The text below deals with one TCR beta chain. The data originate from a study of blood T cell repertoires in COVID-19. Turning to the study itself: The analysed material was cDNA or gDNA that came from T cells, B-cell-depleted T cells, or PBMCs.

Germline CDR1 reads MGHDK; CDR2 reads SYGVNS. V was trimmed by 6 bases and J by 0 bases, leaving 3 bases between them. This CDR3 comprises 13 residues. Profiling relied on immunoSEQ multiplex PCR, and the TCRdb table lists in-frame clones only, not all of them. The sample has approximately 90,000 clones, around nine tenths seen once; the top ten hold more than 3%. The source of this sequence is a woman between 65 and 79 years old with acute or convalescent COVID-19. Material for sequencing was peripheral blood. The V gene is TRBV25-1, the J gene TRBJ2-6; D unclear. The CDR3 DNA follows: TGTGCCAGCAGGGCCTCTGGGGCCAACGTCCTGACTTTC. Its protein product is CASRASGANVLTF.